This is a list of T cell receptor beta chains from one sample in a study of CD8+ T cells in alopecia areata. The repertoire was sequenced with immunoSEQ multiplex PCR; TCRdb's copy has only in-frame clones and lacks some. The sample gives roughly 120,000 clones, 55% to 65% of which show up once; around 3% is in the top ten. Sequencing used CD4+ T cells sorted from blood. These receptors all come from a human donor in good health. The CDR3 runs from the conserved cysteine through the conserved F or W. D genes are given only for firm matches. Clone size, where shown, is once, few, many, or a class for clones that have expanded.

TRBV2,.,TRBD1,TRBJ1-1,TGTGCCAGCAGTACCCGACAGGGAGGCACTGAAGCTTTCTTT,CASSTRQGGTEAFF
TRBV5-1,once,.,TRBJ2-1,TGCGCCAGCAGCTTGGTTGGGGACTCCTACAATGAGCAGTTCTTC,CASSLVGDSYNEQFF
TRBV30,.,.,TRBJ1-2,TGTGCCTGGAGTTCCTCCTATGGCTACACCTTC,CAWSSSYGYTF
TRBV29-1,.,.,TRBJ1-5,TGCAGCGTTGAAAATAGCGAAGGTCAGCCCCAGCATTTT,CSVENSEGQPQHF
TRBV29-1,.,.,TRBJ1-1,TGCAGCATTAAGGAGCGCGGTAACATGAACACTGAAGCTTTCTTT,CSIKERGNMNTEAFF
TRBV6-6,few,.,TRBJ1-3,TGTGCCAGCACCCAGAGGCAGTCTGGAAACACCATATATTTT,CASTQRQSGNTIYF
TRBV5-4,.,.,TRBJ2-7,TGTGCCAGCAGCTTGGATTCGGGCAGGGAGTACTTC,CASSLDSGREYF
TRBV29-1,.,.,TRBJ2-5,TGCAGCGTTGGGAGATCGGGCGGTCAGGAGACCCAGTACTTC,CSVGRSGGQETQYF
TRBV2,.,.,TRBJ1-5,TGTGCCAGCAGCCCGGGCCGCGAAGGTCAGCCCCAGCATTTT,CASSPGREGQPQHF
TRBV5-1,.,TRBD1,TRBJ2-5,TGCGCCAGCAGCTTTGCCGGGACAGGGGTGGAGACCCAGTACTTC,CASSFAGTGVETQYF
TRBV7-9,.,TRBD1,TRBJ2-4,TGTGCCAGCAGCGCAGGGACAGAAAACATTCAGTACTTC,CASSAGTENIQYF
TRBV28,.,.,TRBJ1-5,TGTGCCAGCAGTTTATTTCGGGGACCGATCGGCAATCAGCCCCAGCATTTT,CASSLFRGPIGNQPQHF
TRBV6-4,.,.,TRBJ2-3,TGTGCCAGCAGTGAAGGGCAGACTAGCACAGATACGCAGTATTTT,CASSEGQTSTDTQYF
TRBV7-9,.,.,TRBJ1-2,TGTGCCAGCAGCTCTGTTGCGAGCCAAGAGGATGGCTACACCTTC,CASSSVASQEDGYTF
TRBV10-2,.,TRBD1,TRBJ2-1,TGCGCCAGCAGCCCAGCCCCGGACAGGGCCGGCGAGCAGTTCTTC,CASSPAPDRAGEQFF
TRBV5-4,.,TRBD1,TRBJ1-3,TGTGCCAGCAGCTTGAAGGGACAGGGGGCCTACTCTGGAAACACCATATATTTT,CASSLKGQGAYSGNTIYF
TRBV29-1,.,.,TRBJ2-3,TGCAGCGTTGCCAGGGACGGGTCCTCTAGCACAGATACGCAGTATTTT,CSVARDGSSSTDTQYF